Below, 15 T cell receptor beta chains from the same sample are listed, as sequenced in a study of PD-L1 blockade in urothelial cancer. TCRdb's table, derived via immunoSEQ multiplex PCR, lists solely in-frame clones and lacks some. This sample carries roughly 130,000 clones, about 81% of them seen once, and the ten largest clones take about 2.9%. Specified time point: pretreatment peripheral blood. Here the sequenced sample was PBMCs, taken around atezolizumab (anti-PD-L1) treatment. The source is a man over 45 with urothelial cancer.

The CDR3 nucleotides are TGTGCCAGCAGTTTGCAGGGGGGCACTGAAGCTTTCTTT. It codes for CASSLQGGTEAFF. V usage is TRBV6-1 and J usage is TRBJ1-1, with 7 nucleotides matching TRBD1. Germline lookup yields CDR1 MNHNS and CDR2 SASEGT. Losses at the gene ends were 5 bases for V and 4 bases for J; bases not matched to a gene: 4. The CDR3 is 13 residues long.

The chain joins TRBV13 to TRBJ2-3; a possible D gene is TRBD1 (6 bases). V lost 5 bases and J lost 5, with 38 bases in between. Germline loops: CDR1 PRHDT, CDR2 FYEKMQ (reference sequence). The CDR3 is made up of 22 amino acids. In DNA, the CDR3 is TGTGCCAGCAGCAACAGGGCCAAATTAAGTGGAGCCCAGTACCCAGTTGTAGATACGCAGTATTTT. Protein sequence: CASSNRAKLSGAQYPVVDTQYF.

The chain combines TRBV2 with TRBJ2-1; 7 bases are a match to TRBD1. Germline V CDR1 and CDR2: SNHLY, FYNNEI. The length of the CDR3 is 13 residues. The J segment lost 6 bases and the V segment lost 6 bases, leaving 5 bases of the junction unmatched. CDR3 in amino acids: CASRGQAFNEQFF. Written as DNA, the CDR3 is TGTGCCAGCAGAGGACAGGCTTTCAATGAGCAGTTCTTC.

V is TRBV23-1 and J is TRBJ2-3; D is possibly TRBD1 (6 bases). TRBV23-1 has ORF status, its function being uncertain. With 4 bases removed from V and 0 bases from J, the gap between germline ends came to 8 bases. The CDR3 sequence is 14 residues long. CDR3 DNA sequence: TGCGCCAGCAGTCCAGGGGCTAGCACAGATACGCAGTATTTT. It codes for CASSPGASTDTQYF.

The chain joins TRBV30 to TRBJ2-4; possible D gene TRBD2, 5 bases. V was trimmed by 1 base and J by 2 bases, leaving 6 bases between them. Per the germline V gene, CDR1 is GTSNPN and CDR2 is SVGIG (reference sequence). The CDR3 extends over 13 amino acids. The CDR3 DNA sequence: TGTGCCTGGAGTGGAGGGTCCAAAAACATTCAGTACTTC. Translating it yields CAWSGGSKNIQYF.

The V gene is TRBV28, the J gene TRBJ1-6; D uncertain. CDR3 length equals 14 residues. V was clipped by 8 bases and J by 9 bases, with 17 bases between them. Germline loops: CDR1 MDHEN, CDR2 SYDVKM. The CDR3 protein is CASALPWETSPLHF. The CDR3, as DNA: TGTGCCAGCGCCCTCCCCTGGGAGACTTCACCCCTCCACTTT. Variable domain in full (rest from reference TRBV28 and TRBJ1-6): DVKVTQSSRYLVKRTGEKVFLECVQDMDHENMFWYRQDPGLGLRLIYFSYDVKMKEKGDIPEGYSVSREKKERFSLILESASTNQTSMYLCASALPWETSPLHFGNGTRLTVT.

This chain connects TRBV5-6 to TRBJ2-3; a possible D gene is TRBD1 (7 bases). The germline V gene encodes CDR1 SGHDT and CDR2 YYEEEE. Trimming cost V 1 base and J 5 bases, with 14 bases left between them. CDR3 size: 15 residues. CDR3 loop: CASSLRGRELDTQYF. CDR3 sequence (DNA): TGTGCCAGCAGCTTGAGGGGGCGGGAATTAGATACGCAGTATTTT.

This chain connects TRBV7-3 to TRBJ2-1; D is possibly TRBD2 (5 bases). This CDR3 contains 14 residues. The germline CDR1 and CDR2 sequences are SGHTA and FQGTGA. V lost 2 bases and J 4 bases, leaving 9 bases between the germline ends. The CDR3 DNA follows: TGTGCCAGCAGCTTAGCGGGTCGTTACAATGAGCAGTTCTTC. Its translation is CASSLAGRYNEQFF. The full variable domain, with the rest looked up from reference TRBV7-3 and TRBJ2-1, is GAGVSQTPSNKVTEKGKYVELRCDPISGHTALYWYRQSLGQGPEFLIYFQGTGAADDSGLPNDRFFAVRPEGSVSTLKIQRTERGDSAVYLCASSLAGRYNEQFFGPGTRLTVL.

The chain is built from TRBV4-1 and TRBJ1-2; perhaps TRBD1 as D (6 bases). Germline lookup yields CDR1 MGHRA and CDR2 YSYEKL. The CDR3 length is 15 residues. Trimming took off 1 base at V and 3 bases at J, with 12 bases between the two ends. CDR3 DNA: TGCGCCAGCAGCCAAGCCTGGACAGTCCACTATGGCTACACCTTC. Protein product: CASSQAWTVHYGYTF.

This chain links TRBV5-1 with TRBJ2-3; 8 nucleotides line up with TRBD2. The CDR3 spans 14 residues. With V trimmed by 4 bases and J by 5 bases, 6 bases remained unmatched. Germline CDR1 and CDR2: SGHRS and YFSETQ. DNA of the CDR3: TGCGCCAGCAGCCCGGGGGGGCGTGGAGATACGCAGTATTTT. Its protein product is CASSPGGRGDTQYF.

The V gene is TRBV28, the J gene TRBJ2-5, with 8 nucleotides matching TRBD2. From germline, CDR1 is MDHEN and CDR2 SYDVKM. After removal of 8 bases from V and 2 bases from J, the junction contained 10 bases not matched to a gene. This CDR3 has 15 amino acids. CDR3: CASPRGAGEQETQYF. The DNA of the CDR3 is TGTGCCAGCCCCCGGGGAGCGGGAGAACAAGAGACCCAGTACTTC.

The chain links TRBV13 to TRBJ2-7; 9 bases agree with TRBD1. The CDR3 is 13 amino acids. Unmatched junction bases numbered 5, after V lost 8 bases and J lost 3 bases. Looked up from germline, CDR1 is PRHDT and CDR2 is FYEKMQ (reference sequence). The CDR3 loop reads CASSETGGYEQYF. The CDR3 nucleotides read TGTGCCAGCTCGGAGACAGGGGGCTACGAGCAGTACTTC.

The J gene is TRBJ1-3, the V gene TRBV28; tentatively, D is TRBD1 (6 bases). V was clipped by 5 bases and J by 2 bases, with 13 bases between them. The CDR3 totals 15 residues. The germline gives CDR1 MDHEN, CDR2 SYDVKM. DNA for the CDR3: TGTGCCAGCAGTAACGCAGGGGACGCTGGAAACACCATATATTTT. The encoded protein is CASSNAGDAGNTIYF.

This CDR3 is CASSLGTSGRAIEQYF. The CDR3 coding sequence is TGTGCCAGCAGCTTAGGGACTAGCGGGAGGGCGATCGAGCAGTACTTC. The chain recombines TRBV7-9 with TRBJ2-7; TRBD2 aligns across 15 bases. The CDR3 is made up of 16 amino acids. Germline V lookup: CDR1 SEHNR, CDR2 FQNEAQ (reference sequence). The V and J ends lost 1 base and 6 bases, in that order; junction bases with no gene match: 4.

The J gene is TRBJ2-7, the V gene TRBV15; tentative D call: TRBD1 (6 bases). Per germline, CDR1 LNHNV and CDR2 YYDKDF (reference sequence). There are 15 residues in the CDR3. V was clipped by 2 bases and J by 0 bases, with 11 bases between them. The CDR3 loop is CATSRKRGSSYEQYF. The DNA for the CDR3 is TGTGCCACCAGCAGAAAAAGGGGGAGCTCCTACGAGCAGTACTTC. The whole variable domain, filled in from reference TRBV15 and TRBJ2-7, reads DAMVIQNPRYQVTQFGKPVTLSCSQTLNHNVMYWYQQKSSQAPKLLFHYYDKDFNNEADTPDNFQSRRPNTSFCFLDIRSPGLGDTAMYLCATSRKRGSSYEQYFGPGTRLTVT.